This TCR beta chain was documented in a study of blood T cell repertoires in COVID-19. Overall study context: The United States, Italy and Spain provided the acute and convalescent COVID-19 samples. T cells, B-cell-depleted T cells, or PBMCs provided the cDNA or gDNA that served as material.

Authors' analysis steps: Amplifying reference gene primers gave estimates of nucleated cell counts. Generated by immunoSEQ multiplex PCR, the TCRdb table keeps only in-frame clones and is missing some. V, J and clone size were drawn from that table, and D and trimming were deduced from the DNA. This table holds some 210,000 clones, under 90% found once. Sequencing input: peripheral blood. The TCR was taken from a human donor in a cohort sampled during active COVID-19.

The CDR3 DNA is TGTGCCAGCAGCCACGGCGGGGGCACCGGGGAGCTGTTTTTT. As protein: CASSHGGGTGELFF. This rearrangement joins TRBV6-6 to TRBJ2-2; 7 bases align to TRBD2. The CDR3 has 14 amino acids. Germline lookup yields CDR1 MNHNY and CDR2 SVGAGI (reference sequence). The V segment lost 6 bases and the J segment 4 bases; nucleotides outside the gene matches: 5.